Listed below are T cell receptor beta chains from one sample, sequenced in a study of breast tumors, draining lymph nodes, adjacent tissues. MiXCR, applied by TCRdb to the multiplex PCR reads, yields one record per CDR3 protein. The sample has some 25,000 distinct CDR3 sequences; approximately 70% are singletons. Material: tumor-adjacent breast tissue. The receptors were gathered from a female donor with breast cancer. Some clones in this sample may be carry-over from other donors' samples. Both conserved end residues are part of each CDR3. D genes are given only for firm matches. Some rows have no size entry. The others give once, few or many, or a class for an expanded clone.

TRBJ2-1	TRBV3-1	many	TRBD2	CASSRLAGYYNEQFF	TGTGCCAGCAGTCGACTAGCGGGGTACTACAATGAGCAGTTCTTC
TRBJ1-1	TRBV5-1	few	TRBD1	CASRETGTVVNTEAFF	TGCGCCAGCAGAGAAACCGGGACAGTAGTGAACACTGAAGCTTTCTTT
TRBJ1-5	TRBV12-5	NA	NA	CASGLVLPRGPYQPQHF	TGTGCTAGTGGTTTGGTACTCCCCAGGGGTCCTTATCAGCCCCAGCATTTT
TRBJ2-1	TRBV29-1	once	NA	CSVEEAKGHSINEQFF	TGCAGCGTTGAAGAGGCAAAGGGACATTCTATCAATGAGCAGTTCTTC
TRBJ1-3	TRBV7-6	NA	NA	CASSPTSILNTIYF	TGTGCCAGCAGCCCCACCTCAATTTTAAACACCATATATTTT
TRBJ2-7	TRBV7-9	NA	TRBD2	CASSLARTSGTLRTYHEQYF	TGTGCCAGCAGCTTAGCCAGGACTAGCGGAACCCTAAGGACCTACCACGAGCAGTACTTC
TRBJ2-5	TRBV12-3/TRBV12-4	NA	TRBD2	CASSFLGGGQETQYF	TGTGCCAGCAGTTTTCTGGGCGGGGGGCAAGAGACCCAGTACTTC
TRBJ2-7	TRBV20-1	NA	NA	CSATKLGEVYEQYF	TGCAGTGCTACAAAGCTAGGGGAGGTCTACGAGCAGTACTTC
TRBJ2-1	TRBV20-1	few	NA	CSARRASGSNEQFF	TGCAGTGCCCGGCGGGCCAGCGGGTCCAATGAGCAGTTCTTC
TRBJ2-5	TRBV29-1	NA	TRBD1	CSVYRQGEETQYF	TGCAGCGTTTACCGACAGGGCGAAGAGACCCAGTACTTC
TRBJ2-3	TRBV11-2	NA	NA	CASSTGPSYTQYF	TGTGCCAGCAGTACAGGACCCTCATATACGCAGTATTTT
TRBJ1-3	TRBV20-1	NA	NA	CSARDRGDTIYF	TGCAGTGCTAGAGATAGAGGTGACACCATATATTTT
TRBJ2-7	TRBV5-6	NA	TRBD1	CASSPDRGLYEQYF	TGTGCCAGCAGCCCGGACAGGGGATTATACGAGCAGTACTTC
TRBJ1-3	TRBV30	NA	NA	CAGGAGSGNTIYF	TGTGCCGGAGGGGCAGGGAGTGGAAACACCATATATTTT
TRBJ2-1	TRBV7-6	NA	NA	CASSPVSSVAHNEQFF	TGTGCCAGCAGCCCAGTCTCCTCCGTGGCACACAATGAGCAGTTCTTC
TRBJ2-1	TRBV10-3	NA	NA	CAISESGARTVRDGEQFF	TGTGCCATCAGTGAGTCAGGGGCGAGGACGGTAAGGGACGGAGAGCAGTTCTTC
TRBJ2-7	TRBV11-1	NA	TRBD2	CASALPGLAGATSYEQYF	TGTGCCAGCGCTCTCCCCGGACTAGCGGGAGCTACCTCCTACGAGCAGTACTTC
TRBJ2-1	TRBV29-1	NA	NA	CSAQLDSYNEQFF	TGCAGCGCCCAATTGGACTCCTACAATGAGCAGTTCTTC
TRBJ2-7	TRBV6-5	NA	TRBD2	CASSRGTSGSDEQYF	TGTGCCAGCAGTAGGGGGACTAGCGGGTCCGACGAGCAGTACTTC
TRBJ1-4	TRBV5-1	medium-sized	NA	CASSLAGGSTNEKLFF	TGCGCCAGCAGCTTGGCGGGAGGCTCAACTAATGAAAAACTGTTTTTT
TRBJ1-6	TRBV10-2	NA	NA	CASSESAGWGRNSPLHF	TGCGCCAGCAGTGAGTCAGCAGGGTGGGGTCGGAATTCACCCCTCCACTTT
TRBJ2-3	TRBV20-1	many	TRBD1	CSAIPRDRGPDTQYF	TGCAGTGCTATCCCCCGGGACAGGGGACCAGATACGCAGTATTTT
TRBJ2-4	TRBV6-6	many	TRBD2	CASTDGGGRTNIQYF	TGTGCCAGCACCGACGGGGGGGGGCGTACGAACATTCAGTACTTC
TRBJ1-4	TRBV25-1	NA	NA	CASSEVGDAKLFF	TGTGCCAGCAGTGAAGTGGGGGACGCAAAACTGTTTTTT
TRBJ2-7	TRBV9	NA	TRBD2	CASSAGTRRFEQYF	TGTGCCAGCAGCGCCGGGACTAGGAGGTTCGAGCAGTACTTC
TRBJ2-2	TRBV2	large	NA	CASTLSGGELFF	TGTGCCAGCACCCTATCGGGCGGGGAGCTGTTTTTT
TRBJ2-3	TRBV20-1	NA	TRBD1	CSARYRGSTDTQYF	TGCAGTGCTCGGTACAGGGGTAGCACAGATACGCAGTATTTT
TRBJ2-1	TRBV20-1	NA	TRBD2	CSAEDRTSGKNNEQFF	TGCAGTGCTGAGGACCGGACTAGCGGGAAAAACAATGAGCAGTTCTTC
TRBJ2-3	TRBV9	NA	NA	CASSVVATQADTQYF	TGTGCCAGCAGCGTAGTAGCGACTCAGGCAGATACGCAGTATTTT
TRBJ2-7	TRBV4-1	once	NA	CASSQDGNSPLYEQYF	TGCGCCAGCAGCCAAGATGGTAATAGCCCGCTCTACGAGCAGTACTTC
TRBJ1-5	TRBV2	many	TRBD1	CASTHGPQGALNQPQHF	TGTGCCAGCACTCATGGACCTCAGGGGGCCCTCAATCAGCCCCAGCATTTT
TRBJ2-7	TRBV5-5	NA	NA	CASSLIVSYEQYF	TGTGCCAGCAGCTTGATAGTTTCCTACGAGCAGTACTTC
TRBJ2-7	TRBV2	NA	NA	CASRIREFSYEQYF	TGTGCCAGCAGGATAAGGGAGTTCTCATACGAGCAGTACTTC
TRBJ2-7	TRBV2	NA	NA	CASTVDRVRYEQYF	TGTGCCAGCACGGTGGACAGAGTACGCTACGAGCAGTACTTC
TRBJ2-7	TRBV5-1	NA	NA	CASSLELSSYEQYF	TGCGCCAGCAGCTTGGAACTATCCTCCTACGAGCAGTACTTC
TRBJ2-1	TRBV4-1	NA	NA	CASSAREYNEQFF	TGCGCCAGCAGCGCCCGGGAGTACAATGAGCAGTTCTTC
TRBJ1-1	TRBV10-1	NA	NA	CASSDRETEAFF	TGCGCCAGCAGTGATCGGGAAACTGAAGCTTTCTTT
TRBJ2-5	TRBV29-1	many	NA	CSVVRQLQETQYF	TGCAGCGTTGTAAGGCAGTTACAAGAGACCCAGTACTTC
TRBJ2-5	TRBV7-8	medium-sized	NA	CASSLAEETQYF	TGTGCCAGCAGCTTAGCAGAAGAGACCCAGTACTTC
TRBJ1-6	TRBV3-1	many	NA	CASSQVVDSPLHF	TGTGCCAGCAGCCAAGTCGTTGACTCACCCCTCCACTTT
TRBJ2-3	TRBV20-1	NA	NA	CSAQSRPLGSVPDTQYF	TGCAGTGCCCAGAGCAGGCCCCTCGGAAGTGTCCCAGATACGCAGTATTTT
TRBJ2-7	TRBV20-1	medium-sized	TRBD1	CSARDLEGGAYEQYF	TGCAGTGCTAGAGATCTTGAAGGGGGCGCGTACGAGCAGTACTTC
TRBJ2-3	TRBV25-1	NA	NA	CASSESGGGDTQYF	TGTGCCAGCAGTGAAAGTGGGGGTGGAGATACGCAGTATTTT
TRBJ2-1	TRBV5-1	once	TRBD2	CASSGLAGAYEQFF	TGCGCCAGCAGTGGACTAGCGGGAGCATACGAGCAGTTCTTC
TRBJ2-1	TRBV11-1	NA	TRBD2	CASTAGGGGYNEQFF	TGTGCCAGCACCGCGGGAGGCGGGGGATACAATGAGCAGTTCTTC
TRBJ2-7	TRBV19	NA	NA	CASSIPGYEQYF	TGTGCCAGTAGTATACCAGGCTACGAGCAGTACTTC
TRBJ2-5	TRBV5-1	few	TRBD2	CASSAGLAGGVETQYF	TGCGCCAGCAGCGCGGGACTAGCGGGAGGAGTCGAGACCCAGTACTTC
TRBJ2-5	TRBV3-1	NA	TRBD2	CASSSRASGVETQYF	TGTGCCAGCAGCTCCCGAGCTAGCGGTGTTGAGACCCAGTACTTC
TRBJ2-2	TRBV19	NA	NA	CASSTLRGWDTGELFF	TGTGCCAGTAGTACTCTAAGGGGCTGGGACACCGGGGAGCTGTTTTTT